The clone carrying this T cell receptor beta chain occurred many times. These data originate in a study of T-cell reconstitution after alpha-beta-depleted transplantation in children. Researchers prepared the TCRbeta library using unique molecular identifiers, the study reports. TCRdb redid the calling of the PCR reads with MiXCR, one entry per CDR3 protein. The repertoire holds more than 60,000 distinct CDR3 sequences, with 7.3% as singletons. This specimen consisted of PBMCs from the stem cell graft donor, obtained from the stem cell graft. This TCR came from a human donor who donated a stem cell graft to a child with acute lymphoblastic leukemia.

The CDR3: CSARDPQGGRNTEAFF. The CDR3 nucleotides read TGCAGTGCTAGAGATCCCCAGGGCGGGAGGAACACTGAAGCTTTCTTT. The V gene is TRBV20-1, the J gene TRBJ1-1; the D gene is possibly TRBD1 (5 bases). Trimming left V 0 bases short and J 1 base short, with 15 bases between. Germline V gene data show CDR1 as DFQATT and CDR2 as SNEGSKA (reference sequence). The CDR3 consists of 16 residues.